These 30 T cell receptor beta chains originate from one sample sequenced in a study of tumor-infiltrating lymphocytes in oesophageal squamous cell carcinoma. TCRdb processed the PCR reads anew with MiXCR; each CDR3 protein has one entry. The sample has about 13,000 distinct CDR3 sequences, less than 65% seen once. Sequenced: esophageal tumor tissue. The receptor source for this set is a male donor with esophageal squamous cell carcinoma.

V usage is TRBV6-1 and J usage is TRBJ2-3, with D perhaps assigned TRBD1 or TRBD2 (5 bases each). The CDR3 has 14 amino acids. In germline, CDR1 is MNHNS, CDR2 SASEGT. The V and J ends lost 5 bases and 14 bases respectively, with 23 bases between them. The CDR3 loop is CASSSIRETGELYF. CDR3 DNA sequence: TGTGCCAGCAGTTCGATCAGGGAGACCGGGGAGCTGTATTTT.

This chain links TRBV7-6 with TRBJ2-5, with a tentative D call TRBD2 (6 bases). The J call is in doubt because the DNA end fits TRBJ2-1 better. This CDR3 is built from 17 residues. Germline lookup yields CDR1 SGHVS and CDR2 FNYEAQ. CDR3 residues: CASSFLAAELGGNEQFF. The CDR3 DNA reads TGTGCCAGCAGCTTCTTAGCGGCCGAGTTGGGTGGAAATGAGCAGTTCTTC.

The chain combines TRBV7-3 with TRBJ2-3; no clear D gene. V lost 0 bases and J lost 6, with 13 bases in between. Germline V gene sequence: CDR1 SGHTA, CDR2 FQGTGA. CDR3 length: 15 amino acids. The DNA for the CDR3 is TGTGCCAGCAGCTTAACTGGAGCCAGTGTGGATACGCAGTATTTT. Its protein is CASSLTGASVDTQYF. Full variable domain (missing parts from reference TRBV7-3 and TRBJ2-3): GAGVSQTPSNKVTEKGKYVELRCDPISGHTALYWYRQSLGQGPEFLIYFQGTGAADDSGLPNDRFFAVRPEGSVSTLKIQRTERGDSAVYLCASSLTGASVDTQYFGPGTRLTVL.

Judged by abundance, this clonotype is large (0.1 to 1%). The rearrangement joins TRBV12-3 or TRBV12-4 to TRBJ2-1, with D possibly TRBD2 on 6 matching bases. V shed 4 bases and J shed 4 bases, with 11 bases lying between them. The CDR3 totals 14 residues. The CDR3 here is CASSWASVYNEQFF. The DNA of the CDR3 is TGTGCCAGCAGTTGGGCTAGCGTGTACAATGAGCAGTTCTTC.

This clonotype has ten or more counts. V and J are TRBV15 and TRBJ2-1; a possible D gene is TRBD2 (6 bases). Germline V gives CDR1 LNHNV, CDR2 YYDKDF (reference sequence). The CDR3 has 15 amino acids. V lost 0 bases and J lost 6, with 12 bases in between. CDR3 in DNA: TGTGCCACCAGCAGAGACCCGGGAGTAGGCAATGAGCAGTTCTTC. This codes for CATSRDPGVGNEQFF.

This CDR3 reads CASSLEASGSREQFF. The CDR3 nucleotides are TGTGCCAGCAGCTTAGAGGCTAGCGGGAGTCGAGAGCAGTTCTTC. The chain joins TRBV7-2 to TRBJ2-4; 10 nucleotides agree with TRBD2. TRBJ2-1 matches the DNA end more closely, so the J call is doubtful. The germline CDR1 and CDR2 sequences are SGHTA and FQGNSA. The CDR3 is 15 amino acids.

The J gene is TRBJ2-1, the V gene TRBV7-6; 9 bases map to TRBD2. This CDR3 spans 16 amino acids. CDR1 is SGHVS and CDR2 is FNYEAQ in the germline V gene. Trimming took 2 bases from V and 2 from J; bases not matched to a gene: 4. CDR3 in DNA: TGTGCCAGCAGCTTATCTAGCGGGAAACCCTACAATGAGCAGTTCTTC. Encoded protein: CASSLSSGKPYNEQFF.

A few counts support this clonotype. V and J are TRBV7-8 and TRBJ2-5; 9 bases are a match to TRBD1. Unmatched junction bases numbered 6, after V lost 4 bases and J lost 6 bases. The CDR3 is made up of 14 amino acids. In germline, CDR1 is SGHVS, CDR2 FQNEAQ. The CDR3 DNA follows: TGTGCCAGCAGCTCCGACAGGGGGAGGAAGACCCAGTACTTC. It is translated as CASSSDRGRKTQYF.

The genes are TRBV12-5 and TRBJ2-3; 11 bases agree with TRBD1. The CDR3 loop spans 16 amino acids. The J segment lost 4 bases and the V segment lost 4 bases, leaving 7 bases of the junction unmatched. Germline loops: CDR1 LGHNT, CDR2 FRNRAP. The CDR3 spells CASGSGQGAVSDTQYF. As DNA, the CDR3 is TGTGCTAGTGGTTCTGGACAGGGGGCTGTCTCAGATACGCAGTATTTT.

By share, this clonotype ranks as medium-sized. CDR3 bases: TGTGCCAGCAGAACTTTTTTTAGCACAGATACGCAGTATTTT. This gives the protein CASRTFFSTDTQYF. The V gene is TRBV6-1, the J gene TRBJ2-3; D uncertain. Trimming took 6 bases from V and 0 from J, leaving 10 bases between them. The length of the CDR3 is 14 residues. Germline CDR1 MNHNS, CDR2 SASEGT.

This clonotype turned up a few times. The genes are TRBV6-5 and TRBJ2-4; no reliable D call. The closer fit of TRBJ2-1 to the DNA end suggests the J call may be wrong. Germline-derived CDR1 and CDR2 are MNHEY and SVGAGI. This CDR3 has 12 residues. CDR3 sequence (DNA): TGTGCCAGCTGCCGCTTTGGGAATGAGCAGTTCTTC. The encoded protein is CASCRFGNEQFF.

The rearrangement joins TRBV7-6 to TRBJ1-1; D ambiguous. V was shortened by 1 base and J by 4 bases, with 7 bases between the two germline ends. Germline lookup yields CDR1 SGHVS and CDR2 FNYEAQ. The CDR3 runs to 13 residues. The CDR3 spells CASSLVKATEAFF. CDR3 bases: TGTGCCAGCAGCTTAGTAAAGGCCACTGAAGCTTTCTTT.

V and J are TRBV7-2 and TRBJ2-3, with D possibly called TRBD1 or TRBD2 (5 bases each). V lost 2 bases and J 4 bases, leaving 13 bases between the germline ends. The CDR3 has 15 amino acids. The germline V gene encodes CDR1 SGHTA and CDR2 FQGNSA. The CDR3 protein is CASSLPPGAADTQYF. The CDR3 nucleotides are TGTGCCAGCAGCTTACCCCCCGGGGCGGCAGATACGCAGTATTTT.

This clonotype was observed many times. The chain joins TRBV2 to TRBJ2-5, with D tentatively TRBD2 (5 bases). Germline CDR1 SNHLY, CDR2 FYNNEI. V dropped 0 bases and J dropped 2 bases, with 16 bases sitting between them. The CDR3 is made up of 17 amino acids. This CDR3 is CASSEAVSLAVQETQYF. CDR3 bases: TGTGCCAGCAGTGAAGCGGTCAGCCTAGCAGTTCAAGAGACCCAGTACTTC.

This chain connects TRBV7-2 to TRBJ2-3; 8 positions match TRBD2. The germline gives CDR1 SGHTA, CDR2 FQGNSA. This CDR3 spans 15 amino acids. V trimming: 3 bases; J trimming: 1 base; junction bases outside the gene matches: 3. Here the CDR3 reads CASSFTSGRTDTQYF. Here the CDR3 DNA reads TGTGCCAGCAGCTTCACTAGCGGACGCACAGATACGCAGTATTTT.

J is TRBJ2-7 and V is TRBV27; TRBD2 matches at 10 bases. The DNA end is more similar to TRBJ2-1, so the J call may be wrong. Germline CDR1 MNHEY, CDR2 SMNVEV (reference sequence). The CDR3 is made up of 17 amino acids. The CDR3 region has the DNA TGTGCCAGCAGTTTAAGTACTAGCGGGGAGCAAACCTACGAGCAGTTCTTC. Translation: CASSLSTSGEQTYEQFF.

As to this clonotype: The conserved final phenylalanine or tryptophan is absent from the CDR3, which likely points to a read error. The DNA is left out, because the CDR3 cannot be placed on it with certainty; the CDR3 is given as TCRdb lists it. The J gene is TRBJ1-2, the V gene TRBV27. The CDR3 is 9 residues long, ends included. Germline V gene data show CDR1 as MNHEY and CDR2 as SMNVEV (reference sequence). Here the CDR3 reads CASSLVRTS.

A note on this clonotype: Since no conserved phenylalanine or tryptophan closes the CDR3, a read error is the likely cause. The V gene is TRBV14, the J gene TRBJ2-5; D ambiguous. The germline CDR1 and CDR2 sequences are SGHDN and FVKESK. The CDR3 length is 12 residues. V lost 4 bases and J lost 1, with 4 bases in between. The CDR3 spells CASSRFQETQYL. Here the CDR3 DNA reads TGTGCCAGCAGCCGATTCCAAGAGACCCAGTACTTG.

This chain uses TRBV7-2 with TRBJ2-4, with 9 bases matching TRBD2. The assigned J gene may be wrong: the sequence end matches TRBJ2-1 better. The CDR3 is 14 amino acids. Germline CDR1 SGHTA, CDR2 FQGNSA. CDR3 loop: CASSSAGGPYEQFF. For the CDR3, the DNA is TGTGCCAGCAGCTCAGCGGGGGGCCCGTATGAGCAGTTCTTC.

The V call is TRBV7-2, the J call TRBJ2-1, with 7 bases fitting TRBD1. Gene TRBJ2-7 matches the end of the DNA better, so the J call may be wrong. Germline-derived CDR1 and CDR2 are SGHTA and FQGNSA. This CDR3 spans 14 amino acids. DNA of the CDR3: TGTGCCAGCAGCTTCCACGGGACAGATGCCGAGCAGTACTTC. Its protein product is CASSFHGTDAEQYF.

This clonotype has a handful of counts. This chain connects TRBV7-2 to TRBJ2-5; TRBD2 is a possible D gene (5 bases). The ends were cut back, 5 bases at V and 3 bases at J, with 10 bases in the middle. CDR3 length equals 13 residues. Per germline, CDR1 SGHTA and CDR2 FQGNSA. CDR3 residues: CASSPRREETQYF. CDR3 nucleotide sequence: TGTGCCAGCAGCCCACGGCGGGAAGAGACCCAGTACTTC.

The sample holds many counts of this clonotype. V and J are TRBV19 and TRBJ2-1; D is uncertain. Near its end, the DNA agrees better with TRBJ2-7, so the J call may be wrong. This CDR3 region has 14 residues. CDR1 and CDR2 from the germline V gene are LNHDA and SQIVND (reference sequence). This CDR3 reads CASSILGSYNEQYF. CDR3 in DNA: TGTGCCAGTAGTATACTGGGCTCCTACAATGAGCAGTACTTC.

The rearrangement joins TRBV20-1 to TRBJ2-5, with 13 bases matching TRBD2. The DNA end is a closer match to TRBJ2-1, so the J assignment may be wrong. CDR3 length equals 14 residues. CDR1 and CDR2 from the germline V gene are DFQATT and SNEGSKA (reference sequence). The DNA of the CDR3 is TGCAGTGCTAAACTAGCGGGGGGGGGCGGTGAGCAGTTCTTC. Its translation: CSAKLAGGGGEQFF.

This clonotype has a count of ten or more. The CDR3: CSARGQGMDYGYTF. The CDR3 DNA is TGCAGTGCTAGAGGACAGGGTATGGACTATGGCTACACCTTC. V usage is TRBV20-1 and J usage is TRBJ1-2, with 7 bases matching TRBD1. CDR1 and CDR2 (germline): DFQATT, SNEGSKA (reference sequence). The CDR3 is made up of 14 amino acids. V was clipped by 1 base and J by 3 bases; unmatched bases: 5.

The CDR3 sequence is CASSTLGTGGVYGYTF. CDR3 in DNA: TGTGCCAGCAGCACCCTAGGGACAGGGGGCGTTTATGGCTACACCTTC. The J gene is TRBJ1-2, the V gene TRBV7-9; TRBD1 agrees at 12 bases. After removal of 5 bases from V and 5 bases from J, the junction contained 9 bases not matched to a gene. The germline CDR1 and CDR2 sequences are SEHNR and FQNEAQ (reference sequence). CDR3 length: 16 residues.

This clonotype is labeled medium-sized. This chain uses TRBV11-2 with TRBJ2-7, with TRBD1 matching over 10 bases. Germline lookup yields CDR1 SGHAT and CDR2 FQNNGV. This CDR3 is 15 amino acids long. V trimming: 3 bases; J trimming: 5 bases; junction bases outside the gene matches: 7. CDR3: CASSFLTGGRNEQYF. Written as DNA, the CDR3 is TGTGCCAGCAGCTTCTTGACAGGGGGCAGGAACGAGCAGTACTTC. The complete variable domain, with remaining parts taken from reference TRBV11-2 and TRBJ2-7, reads EAGVAQSPRYKIIEKRQSVAFWCNPISGHATLYWYQQILGQGPKLLIQFQNNGVVDDSQLPKDRFSAERLKGVDSTLKIQPAKLEDSAVYLCASSFLTGGRNEQYFGPGTRLTVT.

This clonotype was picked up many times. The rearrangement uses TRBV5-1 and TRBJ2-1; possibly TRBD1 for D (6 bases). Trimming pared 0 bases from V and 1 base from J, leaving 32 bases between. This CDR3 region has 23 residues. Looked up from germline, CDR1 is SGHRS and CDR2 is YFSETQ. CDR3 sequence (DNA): TGCGCCAGCAGCTTGGCGAAGGTGTCTTCCGGACAGACTCACGCGGCTTCCTACAATGAGCAGTTCTTC. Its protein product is CASSLAKVSSGQTHAASYNEQFF.

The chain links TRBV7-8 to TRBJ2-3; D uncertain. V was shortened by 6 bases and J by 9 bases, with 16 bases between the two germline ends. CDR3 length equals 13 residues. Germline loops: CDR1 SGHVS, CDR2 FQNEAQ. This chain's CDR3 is CASRMSREPTQYF. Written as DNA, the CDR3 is TGTGCCAGCAGGATGTCCCGTGAGCCAACGCAGTATTTT. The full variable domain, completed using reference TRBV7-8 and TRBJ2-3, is GAGVSQSPRYKVAKRGQDVALRCDPISGHVSLFWYQQALGQGPEFLTYFQNEAQLDKSGLPSDRFFAERPEGSVSTLKIQRTQQEDSAVYLCASRMSREPTQYFGPGTRLTVL.

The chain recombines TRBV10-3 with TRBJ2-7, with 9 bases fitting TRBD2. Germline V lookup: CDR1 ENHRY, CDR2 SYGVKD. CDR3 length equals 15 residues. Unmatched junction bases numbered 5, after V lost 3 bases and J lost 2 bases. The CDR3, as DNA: TGTGCCATCAGTGACGGGGCGGGAGGGCCCTACGAGCAGTACTTC. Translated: CAISDGAGGPYEQYF.

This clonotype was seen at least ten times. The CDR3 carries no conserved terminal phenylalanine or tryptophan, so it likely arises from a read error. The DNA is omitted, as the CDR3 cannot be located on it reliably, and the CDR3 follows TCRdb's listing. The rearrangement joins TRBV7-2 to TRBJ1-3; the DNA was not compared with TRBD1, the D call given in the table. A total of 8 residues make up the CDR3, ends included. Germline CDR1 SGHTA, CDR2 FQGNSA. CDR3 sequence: CASSHPLA.